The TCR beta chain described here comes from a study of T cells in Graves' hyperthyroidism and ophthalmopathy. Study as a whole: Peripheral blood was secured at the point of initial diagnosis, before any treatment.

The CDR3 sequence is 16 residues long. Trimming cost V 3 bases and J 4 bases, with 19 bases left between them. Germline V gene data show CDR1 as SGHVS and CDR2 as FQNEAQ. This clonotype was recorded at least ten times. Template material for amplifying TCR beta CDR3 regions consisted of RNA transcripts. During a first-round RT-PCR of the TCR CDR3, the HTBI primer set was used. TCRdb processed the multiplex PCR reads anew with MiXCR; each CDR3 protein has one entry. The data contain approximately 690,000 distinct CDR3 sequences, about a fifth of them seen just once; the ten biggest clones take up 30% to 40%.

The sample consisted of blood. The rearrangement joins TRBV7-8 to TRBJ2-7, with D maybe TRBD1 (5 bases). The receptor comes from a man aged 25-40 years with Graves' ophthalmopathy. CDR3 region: CASSFAGSLSLYEQYF. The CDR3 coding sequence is TGTGCCAGCAGCTTTGCAGGGTCCCTCTCTCTGTACGAGCAGTACTTC.